This T cell receptor beta chain emerged from a study of T-cell memory formation after mild COVID-19. Germline V lookup: CDR1 SGDLS, CDR2 YYNGEE. The CDR3 runs to 15 residues. V dropped 0 bases and J dropped 6; count of bases not matched to a gene: 8. TCRdb redid the calling of the 5' RACE reads with MiXCR, one entry per CDR3 protein. Counted here are roughly 400,000 distinct CDR3 sequences, roughly 24% occurring once; the ten biggest clones make up roughly 9.7%. There are a few counts of this clonotype. Antigen: not known. The study's findings and limits: Later expanders leaned toward CD4+, whereas clones contracting from day 15 to 85 were balanced CD4/CD8. Within pre-infection memory, some responding clones were found, suggesting cross-reactive memory joined. Mostly located in CM and EM were contracting CD4+ clones, with contracting CD8+ clones located in EMRA.

The chain uses TRBV9 and TRBJ1-2; the match to TRBD1 covers 7 bases. Sequenced material: PBMCs or a T cell subset sorted from them (not recorded which). The sequence derives from an adult woman who had mild COVID-19 (a few samples of this study predate the infection). Cell type and time point are not known. The CDR3 here is CASSVDPTGSDGYTF. Written as DNA, the CDR3 is TGTGCCAGCAGCGTAGATCCGACAGGGTCGGATGGCTACACCTTC.